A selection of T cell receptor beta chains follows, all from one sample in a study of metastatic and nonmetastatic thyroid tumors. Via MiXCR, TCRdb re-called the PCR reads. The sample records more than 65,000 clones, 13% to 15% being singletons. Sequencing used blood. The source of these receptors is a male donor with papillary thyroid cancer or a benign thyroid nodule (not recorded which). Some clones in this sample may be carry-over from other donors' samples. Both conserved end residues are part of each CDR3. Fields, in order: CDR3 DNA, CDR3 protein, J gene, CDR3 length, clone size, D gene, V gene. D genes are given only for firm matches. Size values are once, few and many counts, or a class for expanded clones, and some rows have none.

CDR3nt: TGTGCCAGCAGTTATAGCGGTTATCTTACCGATTCTAGCACAGATACGAAGTATTTT
CDR3aa: CASSYSGYLTDSSTDTKYF
j_gene: TRBJ2-3
len: 19
abundance: NA
d_gene: NA
v_gene: TRBV12-3/TRBV12-4

CDR3nt: TGTGCCAGCAGCTCAACAGGGGGCGGGTCACCCCTCCACTTT
CDR3aa: CASSSTGGGSPLHF
j_gene: TRBJ1-6
len: 14
abundance: many
d_gene: TRBD1
v_gene: TRBV6-1

CDR3nt: TGTGCCAGCAGTTTCCAACGTACCTACGAGCAGCACTTC
CDR3aa: CASSFQRTYEQHF
j_gene: TRBJ2-7
len: 13
abundance: NA
d_gene: NA
v_gene: TRBV7-2

CDR3nt: TGCAGTGCTAGACGAGTCCAGCGGGAGCGGTCTTGGGGGGAGCTGTTTTTT
CDR3aa: CSARRVQRERSWGELFF
j_gene: TRBJ2-2
len: 17
abundance: many
d_gene: TRBD2
v_gene: TRBV20-1

CDR3nt: TGTGCCAGCAGCTTAAACCAATGGACAGCTGGTACCTACGAGCAGTACTTC
CDR3aa: CASSLNQWTAGTYEQYF
j_gene: TRBJ2-7
len: 17
abundance: NA
d_gene: NA
v_gene: TRBV11-2

CDR3nt: TGTGCCAGCAGTTTAGGGACTAGCGGAAAAACCGGGGAGCTGTTTTTT
CDR3aa: CASSLGTSGKTGELFF
j_gene: TRBJ2-2
len: 16
abundance: few
d_gene: TRBD2
v_gene: TRBV28

CDR3nt: TGTGCCAGCTCACTTGGACAGGGGTATGGCTACACCTTC
CDR3aa: CASSLGQGYGYTF
j_gene: TRBJ1-2
len: 13
abundance: many
d_gene: TRBD1
v_gene: TRBV18

CDR3nt: TGCAGTGTAGAGGGTGCGGGGGCCTACAATGAGCAGTTCTTC
CDR3aa: CSVEGAGAYNEQFF
j_gene: TRBJ2-1
len: 14
abundance: NA
d_gene: TRBD2
v_gene: TRBV20-1

CDR3nt: TGCGCCAGCACCTTCCTCTGGGGGACATACACCGGGGAGCTGTTTTTT
CDR3aa: CASTFLWGTYTGELFF
j_gene: TRBJ2-2
len: 16
abundance: NA
d_gene: NA
v_gene: TRBV5-1

CDR3nt: TGTGCCAGCAGCTTAGGCGTGAACAATGAGCAGTTCTTC
CDR3aa: CASSLGVNNEQFF
j_gene: TRBJ2-1
len: 13
abundance: many
d_gene: NA
v_gene: TRBV7-3

CDR3nt: TGTGCCAGCAGCCCGGGTCGGAGTGACGGGGAGCTGTTTTTT
CDR3aa: CASSPGRSDGELFF
j_gene: TRBJ2-2
len: 14
abundance: many
d_gene: NA
v_gene: TRBV3-1

CDR3nt: TGTGCCATCAGCCTCCCAGGGAACACTGAAGCTTTCTTT
CDR3aa: CAISLPGNTEAFF
j_gene: TRBJ1-1
len: 13
abundance: NA
d_gene: NA
v_gene: TRBV27

CDR3nt: TGTGCCAGCTCACCGGTACAAGGGTCATATGGCTACACCTTC
CDR3aa: CASSPVQGSYGYTF
j_gene: TRBJ1-2
len: 14
abundance: NA
d_gene: NA
v_gene: TRBV18

CDR3nt: TGTGCCAGCAGTCAGACAGACGAGCAGTACTTC
CDR3aa: CASSQTDEQYF
j_gene: TRBJ2-7
len: 11
abundance: NA
d_gene: NA
v_gene: TRBV2

CDR3nt: TGTGCCAGCAGTTTAGTGACGGCACGGAACACCGGGGAGCTGTTTTTT
CDR3aa: CASSLVTARNTGELFF
j_gene: TRBJ2-2
len: 16
abundance: many
d_gene: NA
v_gene: TRBV27

CDR3nt: TGTGCCAGCAGCTTAGATCCTACAGGGGAATTTAAGTACTTC
CDR3aa: CASSLDPTGEFKYF
j_gene: TRBJ2-4
len: 14
abundance: many
d_gene: TRBD1
v_gene: TRBV7-8

CDR3nt: TGCGCCAGCAGCCGCATCCTGGACACCGGGGAGCTGTTTTTT
CDR3aa: CASSRILDTGELFF
j_gene: TRBJ2-2
len: 14
abundance: many
d_gene: NA
v_gene: TRBV4-1

CDR3nt: TGTGCCAGCAGCACAAGCGGGAGGGCAAGCACCGGGGAGCTGTTTTTT
CDR3aa: CASSTSGRASTGELFF
j_gene: TRBJ2-2
len: 16
abundance: many
d_gene: TRBD2
v_gene: TRBV28

CDR3nt: TGTGCCAGCAGCTTAGTAAGCAGCAGCTCCTACAATGAGCAGTTCTTC
CDR3aa: CASSLVSSSSYNEQFF
j_gene: TRBJ2-1
len: 16
abundance: many
d_gene: NA
v_gene: TRBV7-2

CDR3nt: TGTGCCAGCAGTTACGATGGGGGAGTGGGAGGAGAGACCCAGTACTTC
CDR3aa: CASSYDGGVGGETQYF
j_gene: TRBJ2-5
len: 16
abundance: few
d_gene: NA
v_gene: TRBV6-2/TRBV6-3

CDR3nt: TGTGCCAGCAGTCACACTCGGGGACAGGGGTCAGATACGAAGTATTTT
CDR3aa: CASSHTRGQGSDTKYF
j_gene: TRBJ2-3
len: 16
abundance: NA
d_gene: TRBD1
v_gene: TRBV6-2/TRBV6-3

CDR3nt: TGTGCCAGCAGCTCCGAGGGGGTTGGCTACACCTTC
CDR3aa: CASSSEGVGYTF
j_gene: TRBJ1-2
len: 12
abundance: many
d_gene: NA
v_gene: TRBV11-1

CDR3nt: TGTGCCAGTGTTATTGGAGTAGGGACCTACAATGAGCAGTTCTTC
CDR3aa: CASVIGVGTYNEQFF
j_gene: TRBJ2-1
len: 15
abundance: NA
d_gene: NA
v_gene: TRBV19

CDR3nt: TGTGCCAGCAGCGTAGGACTAGCGAGCTCCTACAATGAGCAGTTCTTC
CDR3aa: CASSVGLASSYNEQFF
j_gene: TRBJ2-1
len: 16
abundance: many
d_gene: TRBD2
v_gene: TRBV9

CDR3nt: TGCAGTGATAGAGATACCGCAGGCACCGGGGAGCTGTTTTTT
CDR3aa: CSDRDTAGTGELFF
j_gene: TRBJ2-2
len: 14
abundance: few
d_gene: NA
v_gene: TRBV20-1

CDR3nt: TGCAGTGCTAGAGATGACAGGGGAGGAGTTCAAGAGACCCAGTACTTC
CDR3aa: CSARDDRGGVQETQYF
j_gene: TRBJ2-5
len: 16
abundance: many
d_gene: TRBD1
v_gene: TRBV20-1

CDR3nt: TGTGCCACCAGCGACAGGGTGATTGCAAACATTCAGTACTTC
CDR3aa: CATSDRVIANIQYF
j_gene: TRBJ2-4
len: 14
abundance: many
d_gene: TRBD1
v_gene: TRBV15

CDR3nt: TGTGCCAGCTCACCATCGCAGGGAACGGACACTGAAGCTTTCTTT
CDR3aa: CASSPSQGTDTEAFF
j_gene: TRBJ1-1
len: 15
abundance: many
d_gene: NA
v_gene: TRBV18

CDR3nt: TGTGCCAGCAGTTACTCGAGGGGTAATGAGCAGTTCTTC
CDR3aa: CASSYSRGNEQFF
j_gene: TRBJ2-1
len: 13
abundance: many
d_gene: NA
v_gene: TRBV6-5

CDR3nt: TGTGCCAGCAGCCTACAGGGAGATCGGACTGAAGCTTTCTTT
CDR3aa: CASSLQGDRTEAFF
j_gene: TRBJ1-1
len: 14
abundance: many
d_gene: NA
v_gene: TRBV7-8

CDR3nt: TGTGCCAGCAGCTTAAGGACTAGCGAGGGCAATGAGCAGTTCTTC
CDR3aa: CASSLRTSEGNEQFF
j_gene: TRBJ2-1
len: 15
abundance: NA
d_gene: TRBD2
v_gene: TRBV7-8

CDR3nt: TGTGCCGGCGGGGCTACCTACGAGCAGTACTTC
CDR3aa: CAGGATYEQYF
j_gene: TRBJ2-7
len: 11
abundance: many
d_gene: NA
v_gene: TRBV30

CDR3nt: TGTGCCAGCAGTTACGTCCGAGTAGAGGGCTACACCTTC
CDR3aa: CASSYVRVEGYTF
j_gene: TRBJ1-2
len: 13
abundance: NA
d_gene: NA
v_gene: TRBV6-2/TRBV6-3

CDR3nt: TGTGCCATCAGTGTGACAGATAATCAGCCCCAGCATTTT
CDR3aa: CAISVTDNQPQHF
j_gene: TRBJ1-5
len: 13
abundance: many
d_gene: NA
v_gene: TRBV10-3

CDR3nt: TGTGCCAGCACTTTGCAAGGTTCGACTAGGCCTCTCTTC
CDR3aa: CASTLQGSTRPLF
j_gene: TRBJ2-1
len: 13
abundance: few
d_gene: NA
v_gene: TRBV12-3/TRBV12-4

CDR3nt: TGTGCCAGCAGCCCCGGAACTAGCCTGAGGGGAGGTGAGCAGTTCTTC
CDR3aa: CASSPGTSLRGGEQFF
j_gene: TRBJ2-1
len: 16
abundance: many
d_gene: NA
v_gene: TRBV7-2

CDR3nt: TGCGCCAGCAGTGATGGACAGGGGAAGGCAGAAGCTTTCTTT
CDR3aa: CASSDGQGKAEAFF
j_gene: TRBJ1-1
len: 14
abundance: many
d_gene: TRBD1
v_gene: TRBV10-1

CDR3nt: TGTGCCAGCAGTTTATCGCCAGGGGCGGTTGGCTACACCTTC
CDR3aa: CASSLSPGAVGYTF
j_gene: TRBJ1-2
len: 14
abundance: NA
d_gene: NA
v_gene: TRBV27

CDR3nt: TGCAGTGCTAGATCTTACAGGGACGGGGAGACCCAGTACTTC
CDR3aa: CSARSYRDGETQYF
j_gene: TRBJ2-5
len: 14
abundance: many
d_gene: NA
v_gene: TRBV20-1

CDR3nt: TGTGCCAGTAGATCAGGGGGTGGTTATCAGCCCCAGCATTTT
CDR3aa: CASRSGGGYQPQHF
j_gene: TRBJ1-5
len: 14
abundance: many
d_gene: TRBD1
v_gene: TRBV19

CDR3nt: TGTTCTAGCATTTTAATCCAGGCAGGGGATCAGCCCCAGCATTTT
CDR3aa: CSSILIQAGDQPQHF
j_gene: TRBJ1-5
len: 15
abundance: few
d_gene: NA
v_gene: TRBV12-3/TRBV12-4

CDR3nt: TGTGCCAGCAGCTTGGGACACGGATACTACAATGAGCAGTTCTTC
CDR3aa: CASSLGHGYYNEQFF
j_gene: TRBJ2-1
len: 15
abundance: many
d_gene: NA
v_gene: TRBV5-5